A single sample is the source of the 3 T cell receptor beta chains below, sequenced in a study of T-cell memory formation after mild COVID-19 (dated by TCRdb to the early 2020s). Libraries were prepared through 5' RACE. The reads were generated on an Illumina NovaSeq 6000. The public reads were quality trimmed at Q25 with fastp and then assembled into clones with MiXCR by TCRdb, keeping productive beta chains. Identical CDR3 protein sequences are pooled into one entry, listed with their most common genes and DNA. This sample lists over 450,000 distinct CDR3 sequences; roughly 20% were detected once. Together, the top ten hold 9.5% to 15% of the sample. The sample consisted of PBMCs or a T cell subset sorted from them (not recorded which). The receptors were sampled from an adult woman who had mild COVID-19 (a few samples of this study predate the infection). The sample titles of this study are shuffled in the database, so cell type and time point are left out; the donor was told from shared clones.

The table lists this clonotype with many counts. The chain is built from TRBV12-3 or TRBV12-4 and TRBJ1-6, with D possibly being TRBD1 (5 bases). The CDR3 is 14 residues long. V lost 6 bases to trimming and J lost 9 bases, with 15 bases between them. CDR3: CASSLPGTASPLHF. CDR3 bases: TGTGCCAGCAGCTTACCCGGGACGGCTTCACCCCTCCACTTT.

This clonotype was observed a few times. This chain joins TRBV6-5 and TRBJ2-7, with no clear D. Germline V gives CDR1 MNHEY, CDR2 SVGAGI. Trimming left V 0 bases short and J 3 bases short, with 12 bases between. This CDR3 is built from 15 residues. CDR3 in amino acids: CASSYSTLGHYEQYF. In DNA form, the CDR3 reads TGTGCCAGCAGTTACTCGACCCTAGGGCACTACGAGCAGTACTTC.

Ten or more counts support this clonotype. The gene calls are TRBV7-9 and TRBJ2-7, with 9 bases that match TRBD1. The germline CDR1 and CDR2 sequences are SEHNR and FQNEAQ (reference sequence). The junction had 8 bases not matched to a gene; V was cut back by 6 bases and J by 5 bases. This CDR3 region has 14 residues. The CDR3 reads CASSLPRDRDEQYF. As DNA, the CDR3 is TGTGCCAGCAGTCTTCCCCGGGACAGGGACGAGCAGTACTTC.